The rows below give T cell receptor beta chains drawn from one sample of a study of blood T cell repertoires in COVID-19. Measured with immunoSEQ multiplex PCR; TCRdb has only the in-frame clones, and not every one. Among about 220,000 clones listed, 82% were seen once. What was sequenced was peripheral blood. These receptors were collected from an elderly woman with acute or convalescent COVID-19. CDR3s include the opening cysteine and the closing phenylalanine or tryptophan. D genes are given only for firm matches. Clone size is shown for a subset of rows, as once, few, many or a class of expanded clone.

CDR3 DNA: TGTGCCAGCAGTTTGGGGGGGAAAACAGGGCAGCCCCAGCATTTT
CDR3 protein: CASSLGGKTGQPQHF
V gene: TRBV27
CDR3 length: 15
clone size: -
D gene: -
J gene: TRBJ1-5

CDR3 DNA: TGCAGCGTTCGGACAGGATTCAATCAGCCCCAGCATTTT
CDR3 protein: CSVRTGFNQPQHF
V gene: TRBV29-1
CDR3 length: 13
clone size: -
D gene: TRBD1
J gene: TRBJ1-5

CDR3 DNA: TGTGCCAGCAGCGACTTGGTCACTGAAGCTTTCTTT
CDR3 protein: CASSDLVTEAFF
V gene: TRBV7-9
CDR3 length: 12
clone size: -
D gene: -
J gene: TRBJ1-1

CDR3 DNA: TGTGCCAGTAGAAGTAGCGGGGGCGCCAGCACAGATACGCAGTATTTT
CDR3 protein: CASRSSGGASTDTQYF
V gene: TRBV19
CDR3 length: 16
clone size: -
D gene: TRBD2
J gene: TRBJ2-3

CDR3 DNA: TGTGCCAGCAGTTTACAGGTCAATCAGCCCCAGCATTTT
CDR3 protein: CASSLQVNQPQHF
V gene: TRBV12-3/TRBV12-4
CDR3 length: 13
clone size: -
D gene: -
J gene: TRBJ1-5

CDR3 DNA: TGTGCCAGCAGCGTAGGCCGGGGGAGAGACGAGCAGTACTTC
CDR3 protein: CASSVGRGRDEQYF
V gene: TRBV9
CDR3 length: 14
clone size: -
D gene: -
J gene: TRBJ2-7

CDR3 DNA: TGTGCCAGCAGCCAAGGGACAGGGGGCTATCAGCCCCAGCATTTT
CDR3 protein: CASSQGTGGYQPQHF
V gene: TRBV7-9
CDR3 length: 15
clone size: -
D gene: TRBD1
J gene: TRBJ1-5

CDR3 DNA: TGCGCCAGCAGCTTGGGTCAGGGGCCCTATGGCTACACCTTC
CDR3 protein: CASSLGQGPYGYTF
V gene: TRBV5-1
CDR3 length: 14
clone size: -
D gene: -
J gene: TRBJ1-2

CDR3 DNA: TGCGCCAGCAGCCAAGTAGCGGGGGGCACAGATACGCAGTATTTT
CDR3 protein: CASSQVAGGTDTQYF
V gene: TRBV4-3
CDR3 length: 15
clone size: -
D gene: TRBD2
J gene: TRBJ2-3

CDR3 DNA: TGCGCCAGCAGCACCTCGGGGGGGTCAGCCAAAAACATTCAGTACTTC
CDR3 protein: CASSTSGGSAKNIQYF
V gene: TRBV5-1
CDR3 length: 16
clone size: -
D gene: TRBD2
J gene: TRBJ2-4

CDR3 DNA: TGTGCCAGCAGCCAATTTGGGGGGTCCGGGGAGCTGTTTTTT
CDR3 protein: CASSQFGGSGELFF
V gene: TRBV6-6
CDR3 length: 14
clone size: -
D gene: -
J gene: TRBJ2-2

CDR3 DNA: TGTGCCAGCAGCCAAGGGGGCAGCGGGGGCTACACCTTC
CDR3 protein: CASSQGGSGGYTF
V gene: TRBV3-1/TRBV3-2
CDR3 length: 13
clone size: -
D gene: -
J gene: TRBJ1-2

CDR3 DNA: TGTGCCAGCAGTCCTTTGGCTAGCACAGATACGCAGTATTTT
CDR3 protein: CASSPLASTDTQYF
V gene: TRBV6-5
CDR3 length: 14
clone size: -
D gene: -
J gene: TRBJ2-3

CDR3 DNA: TGCGCCAGCAGCCAAGATTTAGCGGGGGCTCCCACCGGGGAGCTGTTTTTT
CDR3 protein: CASSQDLAGAPTGELFF
V gene: TRBV4-3
CDR3 length: 17
clone size: once
D gene: TRBD2
J gene: TRBJ2-2

CDR3 DNA: TGTGCCAGCAGCTTGGTAGTGGCAGGGGGAAGCTATGGCTACACCTTC
CDR3 protein: CASSLVVAGGSYGYTF
V gene: TRBV5-5
CDR3 length: 16
clone size: -
D gene: TRBD1
J gene: TRBJ1-2

CDR3 DNA: TGTGCCAGCAGCTCCGCAGGGGCCTACGAGCAGTACTTC
CDR3 protein: CASSSAGAYEQYF
V gene: TRBV7-8
CDR3 length: 13
clone size: -
D gene: -
J gene: TRBJ2-7

CDR3 DNA: TGTGCCAGTAGTATCCAGGGTGCCGACTATGGCTACACCTTC
CDR3 protein: CASSIQGADYGYTF
V gene: TRBV19
CDR3 length: 14
clone size: -
D gene: -
J gene: TRBJ1-2